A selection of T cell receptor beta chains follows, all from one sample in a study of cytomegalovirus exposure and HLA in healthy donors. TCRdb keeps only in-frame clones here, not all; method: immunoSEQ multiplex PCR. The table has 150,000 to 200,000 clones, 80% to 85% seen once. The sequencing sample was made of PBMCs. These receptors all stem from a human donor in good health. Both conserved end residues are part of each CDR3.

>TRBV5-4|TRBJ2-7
CASSLTSEKVYEQYF
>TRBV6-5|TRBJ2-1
CASSYSGEQFF
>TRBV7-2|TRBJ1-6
CASSLLVTSSPLHF
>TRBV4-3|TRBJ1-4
CASSQSKGDEKLFF
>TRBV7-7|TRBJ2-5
CASSFSGDGETQYF
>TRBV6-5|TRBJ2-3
CASSYSGGAYTDTQYF
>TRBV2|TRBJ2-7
CAGGGRYEQYF
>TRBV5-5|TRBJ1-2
CASSLQGAYGYTF
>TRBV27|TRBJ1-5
CASSLSVLQPQHF
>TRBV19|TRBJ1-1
CASSTYRVGDTEAFF
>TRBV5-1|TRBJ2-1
CASSLIPGENWEQFF
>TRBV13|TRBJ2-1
CASSLTIGGGGGSYNEQFF
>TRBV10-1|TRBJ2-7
CASSESLAGGMDEQYF
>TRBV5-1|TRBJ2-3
CASSLMLAGGSTDTQYF
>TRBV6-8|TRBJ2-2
CASPEGTEVTGELFF
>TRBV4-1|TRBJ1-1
CASSQDPWEFEAFF
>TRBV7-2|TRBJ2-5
CASSLRGPEETQYF
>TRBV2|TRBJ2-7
CASSSSTGGSYEQYF
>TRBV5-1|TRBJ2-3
CASSLQGVRSTDTQYF
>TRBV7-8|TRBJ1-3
CASSTTSGLGGNTIYF
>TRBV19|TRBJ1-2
CASSERRDNYGYTF
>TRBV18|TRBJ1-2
CASRPRTGEFHGYTF
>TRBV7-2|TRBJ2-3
CASSLSGGGITDTQYF
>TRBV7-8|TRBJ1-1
CASSLVNAGKDEAFF
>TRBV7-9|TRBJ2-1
CASSPGTGGINGQFF
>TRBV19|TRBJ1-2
CASSKDRDDYGYTF
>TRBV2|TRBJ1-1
CASHLGGTEAFF